These T cell receptor beta chains were read from a single sample in a study of CD8 T cells in Susac syndrome. In TCRdb, the immunoSEQ multiplex PCR reads were re-called with MiXCR into one record per CDR3 protein. Of tens of thousands of distinct CDR3 sequences listed, around 94% are singletons. The specimen was CD8+ T cells from PBMCs. Every receptor here comes from a human donor in good health. Each CDR3 is given with its conserved first and last residue. A D gene is named only where the DNA matches it firmly. Expanded clones are given a class, and other clones once, few, many or no size at all.

clone_size,j_call,d_call,v_call,cdr3_aa,cdr3_nt
.,TRBJ2-6,TRBD1,TRBV7-8,CASSLGDSPSGANVLTF,TGTGCCAGCAGCTTAGGGGACAGCCCCTCTGGGGCCAACGTCCTGACTTTC
.,TRBJ2-4,.,TRBV20-1,CSAREGQTNIQYF,TGCAGTGCTAGGGAGGGACAGACAAACATTCAGTACTTC
.,TRBJ2-1,TRBD2,TRBV28,CASSSRGGRSNEQFF,TGTGCCAGCAGCTCGCGGGGGGGCCGAAGCAATGAGCAGTTCTTC
.,TRBJ2-5,.,TRBV13,CASSFRGGETQYF,TGTGCCAGCAGCTTTCGAGGGGGTGAGACCCAGTACTTC
.,TRBJ1-5,.,TRBV27,CASSLARGNQPQHF,TGTGCCAGCAGTTTGGCGAGGGGCAATCAGCCCCAGCATTTT
.,TRBJ2-7,TRBD2,TRBV9,CASSVGERGAYEQYF,TGTGCCAGCAGCGTAGGGGAGCGGGGGGCCTACGAGCAGTACTTC
once,TRBJ2-3,TRBD2,TRBV27,CASGTSGSTDTQYF,TGTGCCAGCGGTACTAGCGGAAGCACAGATACGCAGTATTTT
.,TRBJ1-1,.,TRBV6-5,CASSYRPANTEAFF,TGTGCCAGCAGTTACCGGCCAGCGAACACTGAAGCTTTCTTT
.,TRBJ1-2,TRBD1,TRBV20-1,CSGSWEGQGDLYYGYTF,TGCAGTGGTAGCTGGGAAGGACAGGGGGACCTTTACTATGGCTACACCTTC
.,TRBJ1-1,.,TRBV28,CASSPPLNTEAFF,TGTGCCAGCAGCCCACCATTGAACACTGAAGCTTTCTTT